This TCR beta chain came from a study of CD8+CD57+ T cells in acquired aplastic anemia. Germline CDR1 SGHVS, CDR2 FNYEAQ. Deletions cut 5 bases from V and 6 bases from J, with 14 bases between. The CDR3 covers 13 residues. CD8+CD57+ cell expansion had been shown by flow cytometry in patients chosen for sequencing. At blood sampling, none of the patients had yet received therapy. Genomic DNA served as template for TCR beta VDJ and CDR3 profiling. One entry per CDR3 protein results from TCRdb running MiXCR on the reads. The table includes 200,000 to 250,000 distinct CDR3 sequences, 65% detected once. General observations from the study: Roughly 27 shared CD8+ CDR3s appeared highly expressed within patients' immunodominant clones.

As to this clonotype: Its antigen is not known.

The TCR sequence derives from a human donor with aplastic anemia. The sample comprised sorted CD4+, CD8+, or CD8+CD57+ T cells (not recorded which) from PBMCs. V gene TRBV7-6 combines with J gene TRBJ2-7; no clear D. The CDR3 sequence is CASSLSTALEQYF. The DNA of the CDR3 is TGTGCCAGCAGCCTAAGTACGGCCCTCGAGCAGTACTTC.